The rows below give T cell receptor beta chains drawn from one sample of a study of T cells in localized non-small cell lung cancer. Repertoires were generated with immunoSEQ multiplex PCR, while TCRdb's copy carries only in-frame clones and drops some. The sample shows roughly 1,200 clones, under 30% of them seen only once. Source: lung tumor tissue, taken before any cancer treatment. The receptors derive from a man aged 35 to 69 with stage II squamous cell lung carcinoma. CDR3s include the opening cysteine and the closing phenylalanine or tryptophan. Fields, in order: V gene, clone size, J gene, D gene, CDR3 DNA, CDR3 protein. D genes are given only for firm matches. Only part of the rows carry a size: once, few, many, or a class if the clone is expanded.

v_call: TRBV29-1; clone_size: .; j_call: TRBJ2-3; d_call: .; cdr3_nt: TGCAGCGTTGAACCGGGGGCGAGGAGGGATGATACGCAGTATTTT; cdr3_aa: CSVEPGARRDDTQYF
v_call: TRBV6-8; clone_size: few; j_call: TRBJ1-3; d_call: .; cdr3_nt: TGTGCCAGCAGTTACCCGGCTGGAAACACCATATATTTT; cdr3_aa: CASSYPAGNTIYF
v_call: TRBV7-2; clone_size: few; j_call: TRBJ2-2; d_call: .; cdr3_nt: TGTGCCAGCAGCCCACAGGGAAACCGGGAGCTGTTTTTT; cdr3_aa: CASSPQGNRELFF
v_call: TRBV2; clone_size: .; j_call: TRBJ1-1; d_call: .; cdr3_nt: TGTGCCAGCAGTGAGGTTAAGACTGAAGCTTTCTTT; cdr3_aa: CASSEVKTEAFF
v_call: TRBV6-8; clone_size: .; j_call: TRBJ1-1; d_call: .; cdr3_nt: TGTGCCAGCAGTTACGGGGGGGGAGGAATGAACACTGAAGCTTTCTTT; cdr3_aa: CASSYGGGGMNTEAFF
v_call: TRBV14; clone_size: few; j_call: TRBJ2-7; d_call: .; cdr3_nt: TGTGCCAGCAGCCAAGACCTGCTCCCGTTGGCTTGGTATAAGTTCAGTTACGAGCAGTACTTC; cdr3_aa: CASSQDLLPLAWYKFSYEQYF
v_call: TRBV9; clone_size: .; j_call: TRBJ1-2; d_call: .; cdr3_nt: TGTGCCAGCAGCGTAGTAGTAGCAGGGGATCCAGCCTTC; cdr3_aa: CASSVVVAGDPAF
v_call: TRBV6-8; clone_size: few; j_call: TRBJ1-1; d_call: .; cdr3_nt: TGTGCCAGCTTCCGATTGGTCACTGAAGCTTTCTTT; cdr3_aa: CASFRLVTEAFF
v_call: TRBV15; clone_size: few; j_call: TRBJ1-4; d_call: .; cdr3_nt: TGTGCCACCAGCAGAGAACAGGCGCCTAATGAAAAACTGTTTTTT; cdr3_aa: CATSREQAPNEKLFF
v_call: TRBV11-3; clone_size: .; j_call: TRBJ1-1; d_call: TRBD1; cdr3_nt: TGTGCCAGCAGCCTCCTGACAGGGTCAAACACTGAAGCTTTCTTT; cdr3_aa: CASSLLTGSNTEAFF
v_call: TRBV10-2; clone_size: .; j_call: TRBJ2-3; d_call: .; cdr3_nt: TGCGCCAGCAGTGAGTTATCAGCGGCCCTTAGCACAGATACGCAGTATTTT; cdr3_aa: CASSELSAALSTDTQYF
v_call: TRBV11-3; clone_size: .; j_call: TRBJ1-4; d_call: .; cdr3_nt: TGTGCCAGCAGCCCGCGACCGGGCAATGAAAAACTGTTTTTT; cdr3_aa: CASSPRPGNEKLFF
v_call: TRBV10-2; clone_size: .; j_call: TRBJ1-2; d_call: .; cdr3_nt: TGCGCCAGCAAAGGGCCGGGAGATTATGGCTACACCTTC; cdr3_aa: CASKGPGDYGYTF
v_call: TRBV19; clone_size: .; j_call: TRBJ2-3; d_call: .; cdr3_nt: TGTGCCAGTAGTATCGTTTTATTAAGGGGTAGCGCAGATACGCAGTATTTT; cdr3_aa: CASSIVLLRGSADTQYF
v_call: TRBV5-1; clone_size: .; j_call: TRBJ1-3; d_call: .; cdr3_nt: TGCGCCAGCAGCCTCGAGGCAGTCAGGGAGAATGGAAACACCATATATTTT; cdr3_aa: CASSLEAVRENGNTIYF
v_call: TRBV10-1; clone_size: once; j_call: TRBJ1-2; d_call: .; cdr3_nt: TGCGCCAGCAGTGAGTGGGCATCCTATGGCTACACCTTC; cdr3_aa: CASSEWASYGYTF
v_call: TRBV11-3; clone_size: few; j_call: TRBJ2-3; d_call: .; cdr3_nt: TGTGCCAGCAGCCTTAAGGGCGGATGGGACTCCGCAGGTACGCAGTATTTT; cdr3_aa: CASSLKGGWDSAGTQYF
v_call: TRBV11-3; clone_size: medium-sized; j_call: TRBJ2-1; d_call: TRBD2; cdr3_nt: TGTGCCAGCAGCTTAGGGACTAGCGGTTACAATGAGCAGTTCTTC; cdr3_aa: CASSLGTSGYNEQFF
v_call: TRBV6-8; clone_size: few; j_call: TRBJ2-2; d_call: TRBD1; cdr3_nt: TGTGCCAGCCGACGGACAGGGGCGTACACCGGGGAGCTGTTTTTT; cdr3_aa: CASRRTGAYTGELFF
v_call: TRBV19; clone_size: .; j_call: TRBJ1-2; d_call: TRBD1; cdr3_nt: TGTGCCAGTAGTTGGACAGGGGACTATGGCTACACCTTC; cdr3_aa: CASSWTGDYGYTF
v_call: TRBV11-3; clone_size: medium-sized; j_call: TRBJ2-1; d_call: TRBD2; cdr3_nt: TGTGCCAGCAGCTTAGGACTAGCTGCTTACAATGAGCAGTTCTTC; cdr3_aa: CASSLGLAAYNEQFF
v_call: TRBV4-1; clone_size: .; j_call: TRBJ1-2; d_call: TRBD1; cdr3_nt: TGCGCCAGCAGCCAAGAGGACAGGACTGTAATTGGCTACACCTTC; cdr3_aa: CASSQEDRTVIGYTF
v_call: TRBV30; clone_size: .; j_call: TRBJ2-1; d_call: .; cdr3_nt: TGTGCCTGGAAGAAAGGGAGCTCCTACAATGAGCAGTTCTTC; cdr3_aa: CAWKKGSSYNEQFF
v_call: TRBV9; clone_size: few; j_call: TRBJ2-7; d_call: .; cdr3_nt: TGTGCCAGCAGCGTAGGTCGAGGGAGGACCTCGGTTTTCGAGCAGTACTTC; cdr3_aa: CASSVGRGRTSVFEQYF
v_call: TRBV28; clone_size: .; j_call: TRBJ1-3; d_call: .; cdr3_nt: TGTGCCAGCAGTTCCTTGGCCCCCTCTGGAAACACCATATATTTT; cdr3_aa: CASSSLAPSGNTIYF
v_call: TRBV11-3; clone_size: .; j_call: TRBJ2-5; d_call: .; cdr3_nt: TGTGCCAGCAGCTTGGGTCAGGAGTTACAAGAGACCCAGTACTTC; cdr3_aa: CASSLGQELQETQYF
v_call: TRBV19; clone_size: .; j_call: TRBJ2-1; d_call: TRBD2; cdr3_nt: TGTGCCAGTAGTGCACTAGCGGGAGGGGACAATGAGCAGTTCTTC; cdr3_aa: CASSALAGGDNEQFF
v_call: TRBV15; clone_size: large; j_call: TRBJ2-7; d_call: .; cdr3_nt: TGTGCCACCAGCAGAGAACGGAGCTCCTACGAGCAGTACTTC; cdr3_aa: CATSRERSSYEQYF
v_call: TRBV30; clone_size: .; j_call: TRBJ1-2; d_call: .; cdr3_nt: TGTGCCTGGAGCCCAGACTCGGCCGGTGGCTACACCTTC; cdr3_aa: CAWSPDSAGGYTF
v_call: TRBV4-1; clone_size: .; j_call: TRBJ2-2; d_call: .; cdr3_nt: TGCGCCAGCAGCCAAGTGGTAGGGGCGGGCACCGGGGAGCTGTTTTTT; cdr3_aa: CASSQVVGAGTGELFF
v_call: TRBV9; clone_size: .; j_call: TRBJ2-2; d_call: .; cdr3_nt: TGTGCCAGCAGTTTAAGACAGTACGGTTCCGGGGAGCTGTTTTTT; cdr3_aa: CASSLRQYGSGELFF
v_call: TRBV7-1; clone_size: .; j_call: TRBJ2-7; d_call: .; cdr3_nt: TGTGCCAGCAGCTTCGGGGACGTAGGGGAGCAGTACTTC; cdr3_aa: CASSFGDVGEQYF
v_call: TRBV29-1; clone_size: once; j_call: TRBJ2-7; d_call: TRBD1; cdr3_nt: TGCAGCGTCCTCGCGACAGGGGCTGGGTCCTACGAGCAGTACTTC; cdr3_aa: CSVLATGAGSYEQYF
v_call: TRBV9; clone_size: few; j_call: TRBJ2-5; d_call: TRBD1; cdr3_nt: TGTGCCAGCAGCCAGTGGGACAGGGCGAGGGAGACCCAGTACTTC; cdr3_aa: CASSQWDRARETQYF